Following are 8 T cell receptor beta chains from one sample sequenced in a study of blood T cell repertoires in COVID-19. Libraries were prepared by immunoSEQ multiplex PCR; TCRdb keeps only in-frame clonotypes and omits some of them. Counted here are roughly 23,000 clones, 85% to 90% occurring once; the ten biggest clones make up about 25%. Sequencing was carried out using peripheral blood. The receptor set was obtained from a man aged 65-85 years with COVID-19, enrolled during active disease.

The chain carries TRBV7-9 and TRBJ1-4; D is perhaps TRBD1 (5 bases). The CDR3 has 15 amino acids. Germline V lookup: CDR1 SEHNR, CDR2 FQNEAQ (reference sequence). Trimming removed 4 bases at V and 5 bases at J, with 14 bases between. CDR3 in amino acids: CASSSGRSGNEKLFF. CDR3 DNA sequence: TGTGCCAGCAGCTCTGGAAGGTCAGGGAATGAAAAACTGTTTTTT.

This clone was observed a single time. The genes are TRBV2 and TRBJ1-5; possibly TRBD1 for D (5 bases). In germline, CDR1 is SNHLY, CDR2 FYNNEI. The CDR3 has 14 residues. The germline V and J ends were trimmed by 4 bases and 9 bases, with 16 bases remaining between them. CDR3 nucleotide sequence: TGTGCCAGCAGTGGGACACGATCGGGGGTGCCCCAGCATTTT. Translation gives CASSGTRSGVPQHF.

The chain uses TRBV7-6 and TRBJ2-6, with TRBD1 as a possible D gene (5 bases). Germline CDR1 is SGHVS and CDR2 is FNYEAQ. The CDR3 consists of 16 residues. V shed 5 bases and J shed 0 bases, with 11 bases lying between them. This chain's CDR3 is CASSRTTHSGANVLTF. CDR3 in DNA: TGTGCCAGCAGCCGGACAACTCACTCTGGGGCCAACGTCCTGACTTTC.

CDR3 nucleotide sequence: TGTGCCACCAGTGCCGGACATCCCCCCTACGAGCAGTACTTC. Protein: CATSAGHPPYEQYF. The chain carries TRBV24-1 and TRBJ2-7, with D maybe TRBD1 (5 bases). The germline V and J ends were trimmed by 5 bases and 2 bases, with 12 bases remaining between them. This CDR3 has 14 residues. From germline, CDR1 is KGHDR and CDR2 SFDVKD.

This sequence joins TRBV19 and TRBJ2-2, with 8 bases lining up with TRBD1. This CDR3 spans 14 amino acids. The J segment lost 7 bases and the V segment lost 7 bases, leaving 8 bases of the junction unmatched. Per germline, CDR1 LNHDA and CDR2 SQIVND (reference sequence). CDR3 protein: CASIGRGLIGELFF. CDR3 nucleotide sequence: TGTGCCAGTATTGGCAGGGGGCTCATCGGGGAGCTGTTTTTT.

The chain links TRBV6-5 to TRBJ1-5; D remains unclear. The V end was cut by 5 bases, the J end by 7 bases, with 12 bases between. CDR3 length equals 13 residues. From germline, CDR1 is MNHEY and CDR2 SVGAGI. CDR3 bases: TGTGCCAGCAGTCCACAACGGGGACAGCCCCAGCATTTT. Translating gives CASSPQRGQPQHF.

V and J are TRBV10-3 and TRBJ1-2; 8 bases map to TRBD1. This CDR3 contains 15 residues. Per germline, CDR1 ENHRY and CDR2 SYGVKD. V was pared by 4 bases and J by 6 bases, with 10 bases of the junction left unmatched. CDR3 loop: CAISVNRGTEDGYTF. DNA of the CDR3: TGTGCCATCAGTGTCAACAGGGGGACCGAGGATGGCTACACCTTC.

The table lists this clone with a count of one. This sequence joins TRBV19 and TRBJ1-2; maybe TRBD1 (5 bases). V shed 3 bases and J shed 5 bases, with 10 bases lying between them. CDR1 and CDR2 from the germline V gene are LNHDA and SQIVND (reference sequence). CDR3 size: 13 residues. The CDR3 nucleotides are TGTGCCAGTAGTATCCGAGACAGATATGGCTACACCTTC. It is translated as CASSIRDRYGYTF.